A selection of T cell receptor beta chains follows, all from one sample in a study of cytomegalovirus exposure and HLA in healthy donors. Assay used: immunoSEQ multiplex PCR; TCRdb lists only in-frame clones, some missing. The profile covers some 140,000 clones, with approximately 61% appearing a single time and over 1.5% taken by the ten largest. The specimen was PBMCs. The receptors derive from a human donor in good health. Each CDR3 is given without its conserved first and last residue. The D gene is left open where the match is weak. The listing skips clone size in some rows; elsewhere it reads once, few, many or a size class.

D: TRBD1; V: TRBV28; size: .; CDR3: ASNSGTGVEQY
D: .; V: TRBV18; size: .; CDR3: ASSPPEKSTRQY
D: .; V: TRBV28; size: .; CDR3: ASSPLLEQY
D: .; V: TRBV11-3; size: .; CDR3: ASQFGTEAF
D: .; V: TRBV10-1; size: .; CDR3: ASIRLASSEQY
D: .; V: TRBV2; size: .; CDR3: ASSSLGTGELF
D: TRBD2; V: TRBV28; size: .; CDR3: ASSSLTSGRATDTQY
D: TRBD2; V: TRBV4-1; size: .; CDR3: ASSQEIPGGRVTDTQY
D: .; V: TRBV5-4; size: .; CDR3: ASSFGTNTGELF
D: .; V: TRBV7-2; size: .; CDR3: ASSLGAGAGNEQF
D: .; V: TRBV27; size: .; CDR3: ASRDVSGKSPLH
D: .; V: TRBV28; size: .; CDR3: ASTTGGGVQY
D: TRBD2; V: TRBV7-3; size: .; CDR3: ASSPAGGSADTQY
D: .; V: TRBV18; size: once; CDR3: ASSPLRSNQPQH
D: .; V: TRBV7-2; size: .; CDR3: ASSPTILDRETQY
D: TRBD1; V: TRBV29-1; size: .; CDR3: SVEGQGSLYGYT
D: TRBD1; V: TRBV4-2; size: few; CDR3: ASSQEGQGAYEQY
D: TRBD1; V: TRBV19; size: .; CDR3: ASRNNRADRGYEQY
D: TRBD2; V: TRBV9; size: .; CDR3: ASSVEGLAGGPTGELF
D: .; V: TRBV6-5; size: .; CDR3: ASRRGRDSPLH
D: .; V: TRBV7-9; size: few; CDR3: ASSLGAGMNTEAF
D: .; V: TRBV19; size: few; CDR3: ASSHTATNEKLF
D: .; V: TRBV7-6; size: few; CDR3: ASSRTRGGNTEAF
D: .; V: TRBV20-1; size: .; CDR3: SALKREQF
D: TRBD1; V: TRBV18; size: .; CDR3: ASSDRGTNEKLF
D: TRBD2; V: TRBV5-4; size: once; CDR3: ASSLAGSGTLPRELF
D: .; V: TRBV27; size: few; CDR3: ASSLESGWGYEQY
D: TRBD2; V: TRBV7-9; size: .; CDR3: ASSFNLGTSGRAFHEQY
D: TRBD1; V: TRBV5-1; size: .; CDR3: ASSQDRETEAF
D: .; V: TRBV7-6; size: .; CDR3: ASSPTAGANYGYT
D: .; V: TRBV18; size: few; CDR3: ASSPPGGHHTDTQY
D: .; V: TRBV28; size: once; CDR3: ASSGRQGGDEQF
D: .; V: TRBV28; size: few; CDR3: ASAPGVGGYT
D: .; V: TRBV9; size: .; CDR3: ASSVAGLSGNTIY
D: .; V: TRBV18; size: .; CDR3: ASSPPGQGVSNQPQH
D: TRBD1; V: TRBV5-1; size: .; CDR3: ASSSTGTSYNEQF
D: .; V: TRBV11-2; size: .; CDR3: ASSLDSLAGTDTQY
D: .; V: TRBV6-1; size: .; CDR3: ASSEWSGVRGNTIY
D: .; V: TRBV7-8; size: .; CDR3: ASSLMSTSNQPQH
D: .; V: TRBV5-1; size: .; CDR3: ASSFSGHSTDTQY
D: TRBD2; V: TRBV7-2; size: .; CDR3: ASSPIAGGSSRGEQY
D: TRBD2; V: TRBV6-5; size: .; CDR3: ASSPSSGPTGELF
D: .; V: TRBV28; size: .; CDR3: ASSPPMHSDLAIGTQY
D: .; V: TRBV21-1; size: .; CDR3: ASSKERLAHDTQY
D: .; V: TRBV14; size: .; CDR3: ASSFGRTGYYGYT
D: TRBD2; V: TRBV11-3; size: .; CDR3: ASTLLGLADTGELF